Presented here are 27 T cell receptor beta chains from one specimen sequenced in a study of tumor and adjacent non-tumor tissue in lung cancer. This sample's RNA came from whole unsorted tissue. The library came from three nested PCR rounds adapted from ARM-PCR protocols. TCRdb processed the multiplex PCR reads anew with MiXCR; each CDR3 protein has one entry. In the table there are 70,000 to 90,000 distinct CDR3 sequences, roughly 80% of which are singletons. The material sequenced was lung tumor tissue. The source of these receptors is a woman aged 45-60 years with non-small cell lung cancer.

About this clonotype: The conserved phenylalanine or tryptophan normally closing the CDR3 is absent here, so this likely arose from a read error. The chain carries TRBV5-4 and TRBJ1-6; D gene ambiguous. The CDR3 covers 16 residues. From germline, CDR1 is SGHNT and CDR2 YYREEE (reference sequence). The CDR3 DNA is TGTGCCAGCAGCTTGTTAGGAGCTCGAAAGAATTCACACCTCCACATT. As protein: CASSLLGARKNSHLHI.

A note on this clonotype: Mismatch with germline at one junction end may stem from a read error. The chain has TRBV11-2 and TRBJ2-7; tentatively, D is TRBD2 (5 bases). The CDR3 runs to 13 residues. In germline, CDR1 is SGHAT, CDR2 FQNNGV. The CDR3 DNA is TGTGCCAACAGCTTAGAGAATAGTGGGGAGCAATACTTC. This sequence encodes CANSLENSGEQYF.

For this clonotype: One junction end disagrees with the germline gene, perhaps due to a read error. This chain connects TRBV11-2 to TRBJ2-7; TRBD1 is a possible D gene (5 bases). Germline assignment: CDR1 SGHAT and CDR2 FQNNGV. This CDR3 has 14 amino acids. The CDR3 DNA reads TGTGCCAGCACCCTGACGGACACTGCCTACGAGAAGTATTTC. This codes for CASTLTDTAYEKYF.

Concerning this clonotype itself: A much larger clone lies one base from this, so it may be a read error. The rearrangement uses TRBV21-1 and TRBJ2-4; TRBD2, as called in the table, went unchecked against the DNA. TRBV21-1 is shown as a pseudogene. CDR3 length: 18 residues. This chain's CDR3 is CANSKVWRGREAKNIQYF. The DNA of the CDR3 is TGTGCCAACAGCAAAGTTTGGAGGGGAAGGGAAGCCAAAAACATTCAGTACTTC.

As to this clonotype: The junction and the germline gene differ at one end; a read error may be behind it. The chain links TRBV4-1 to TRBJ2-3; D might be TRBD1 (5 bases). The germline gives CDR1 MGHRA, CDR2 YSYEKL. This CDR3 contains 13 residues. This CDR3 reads CANSQDGASTQYF. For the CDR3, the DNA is TGCGCCAACAGCCAAGATGGGGCCTCCACGCAGTATTTT.

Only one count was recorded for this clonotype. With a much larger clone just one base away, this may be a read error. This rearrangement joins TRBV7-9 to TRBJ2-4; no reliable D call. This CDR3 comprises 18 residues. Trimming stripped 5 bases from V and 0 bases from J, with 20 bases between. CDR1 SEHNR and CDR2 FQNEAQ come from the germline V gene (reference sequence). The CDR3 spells CASSPRWLGAIAKNIQYF. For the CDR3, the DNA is TGTGCCAGCAGCCCCCGATGGTTGGGCGCTATAGCCAAAAACATTCAGTACTTC.

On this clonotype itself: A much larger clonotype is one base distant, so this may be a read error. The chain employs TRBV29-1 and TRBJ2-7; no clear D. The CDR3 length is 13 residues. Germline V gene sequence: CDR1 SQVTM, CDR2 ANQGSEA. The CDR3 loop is CSVSIGMAYGQYF. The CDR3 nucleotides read TGCAGCGTTAGCATTGGGATGGCCTACGGGCAGTACTTC.

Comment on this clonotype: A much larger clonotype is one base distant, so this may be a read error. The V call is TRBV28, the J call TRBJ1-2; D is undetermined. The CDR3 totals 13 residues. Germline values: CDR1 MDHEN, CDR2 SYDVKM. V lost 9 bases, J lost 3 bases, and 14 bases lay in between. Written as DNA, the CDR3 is TGTGCCAGGCGCTGGACCAGCTACTATGGCTACACCTTC. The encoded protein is CARRWTSYYGYTF.

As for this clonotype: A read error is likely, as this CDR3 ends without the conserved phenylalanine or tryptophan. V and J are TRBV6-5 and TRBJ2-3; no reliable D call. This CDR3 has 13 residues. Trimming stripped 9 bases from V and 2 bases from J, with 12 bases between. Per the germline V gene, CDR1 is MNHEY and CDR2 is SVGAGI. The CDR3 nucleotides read TGTGCCAGGAGTACCTGGAACACAGATACGCAGTATTTA. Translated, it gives CARSTWNTDTQYL.

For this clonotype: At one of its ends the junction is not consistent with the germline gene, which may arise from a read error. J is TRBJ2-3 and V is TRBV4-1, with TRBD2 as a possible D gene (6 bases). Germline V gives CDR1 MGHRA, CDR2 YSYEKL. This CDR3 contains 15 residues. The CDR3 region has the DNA TGTGCCAGCAGCCAAGTGAGGGACTTCATAGATACGCAGTATTTT. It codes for CASSQVRDFIDTQYF.

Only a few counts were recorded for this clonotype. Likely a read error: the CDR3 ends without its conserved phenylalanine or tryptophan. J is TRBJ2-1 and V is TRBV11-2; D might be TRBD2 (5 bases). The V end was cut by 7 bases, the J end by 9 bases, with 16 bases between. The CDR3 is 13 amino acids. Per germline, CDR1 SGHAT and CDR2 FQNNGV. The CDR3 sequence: CASNLELSGEQFS. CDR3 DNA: TGTGCCAGCAACCTAGAGCTGAGCGGTGAGCAGTTCTCC.

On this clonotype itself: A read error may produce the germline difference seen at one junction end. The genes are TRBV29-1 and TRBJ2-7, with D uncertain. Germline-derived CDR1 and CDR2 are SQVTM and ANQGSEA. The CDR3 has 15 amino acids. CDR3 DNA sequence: TGCAGCGCCCTCTCCCGCACAGTCTTAGCCTATGAGCAGTACTTC. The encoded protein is CSALSRTVLAYEQYF.

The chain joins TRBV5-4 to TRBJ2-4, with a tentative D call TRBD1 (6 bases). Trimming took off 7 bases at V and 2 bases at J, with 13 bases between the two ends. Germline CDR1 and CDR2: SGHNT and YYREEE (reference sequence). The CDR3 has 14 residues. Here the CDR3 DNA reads TGTGCCAGCTGTCACAGGGACACCAAAAACATTCAGTACTTC. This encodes CASCHRDTKNIQYF.

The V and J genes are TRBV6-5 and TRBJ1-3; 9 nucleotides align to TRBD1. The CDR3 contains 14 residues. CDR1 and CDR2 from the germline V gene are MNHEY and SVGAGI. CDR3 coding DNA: TGTGTCACGCGACCGGACAGGGGAGGATACACCATATATTTT. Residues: CVTRPDRGGYTIYF.

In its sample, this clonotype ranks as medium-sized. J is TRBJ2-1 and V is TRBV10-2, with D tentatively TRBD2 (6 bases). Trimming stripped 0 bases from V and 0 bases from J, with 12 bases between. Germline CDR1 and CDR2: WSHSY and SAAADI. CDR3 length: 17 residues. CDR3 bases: TGCGCCAGCAGTGAGTCGGGGGGTAATCCCTCCTACAATGAGCAGTTCTTC. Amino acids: CASSESGGNPSYNEQFF.

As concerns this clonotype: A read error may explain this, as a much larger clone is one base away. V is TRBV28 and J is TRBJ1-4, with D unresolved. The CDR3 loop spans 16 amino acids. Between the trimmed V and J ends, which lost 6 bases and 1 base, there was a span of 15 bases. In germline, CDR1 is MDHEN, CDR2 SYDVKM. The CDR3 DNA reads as TGTGCCAGCAGACTCTACCACGGAAGAACTAATGAAAAACTGTTTTTT. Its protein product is CASRLYHGRTNEKLFF.

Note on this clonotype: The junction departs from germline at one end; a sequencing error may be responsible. The CDR3 region has the DNA TGTGTCAGCAGTTGGTACGGAAACGAGCACTACTTC. It codes for CVSSWYGNEHYF. The chain joins TRBV12-3 or TRBV12-4 to TRBJ2-7; unclear D gene. The CDR3 contains 12 residues.

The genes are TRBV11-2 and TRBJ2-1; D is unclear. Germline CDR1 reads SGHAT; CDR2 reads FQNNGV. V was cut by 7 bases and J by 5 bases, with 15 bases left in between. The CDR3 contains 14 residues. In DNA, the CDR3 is TGTGCCAGCATCTTTGGCACTGTCGACAATGAGCAGTTCTTC. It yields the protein CASIFGTVDNEQFF.

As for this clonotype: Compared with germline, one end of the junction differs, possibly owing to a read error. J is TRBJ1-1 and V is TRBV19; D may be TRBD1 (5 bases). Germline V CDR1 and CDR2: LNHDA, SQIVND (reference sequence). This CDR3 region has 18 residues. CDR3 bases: TGTGTCAGTAGTATAGATCTTCTTGCCGTCGGGGGAAGCACTGAAGCTTTCTTT. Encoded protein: CVSSIDLLAVGGSTEAFF.

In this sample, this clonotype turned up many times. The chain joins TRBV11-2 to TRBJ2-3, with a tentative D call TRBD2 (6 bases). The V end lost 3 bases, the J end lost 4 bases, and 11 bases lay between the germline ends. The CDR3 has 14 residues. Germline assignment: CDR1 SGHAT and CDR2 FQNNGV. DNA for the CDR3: TGTGCCAGCAGCTTGGGCGGGGACCCAGATACGCAGTATTTT. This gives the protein CASSLGGDPDTQYF.

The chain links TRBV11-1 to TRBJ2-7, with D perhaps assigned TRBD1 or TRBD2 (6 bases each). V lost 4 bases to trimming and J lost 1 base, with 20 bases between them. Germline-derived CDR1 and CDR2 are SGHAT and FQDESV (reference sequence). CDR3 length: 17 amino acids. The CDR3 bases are TGTGCCAGCAGCTGGAAAAATCCGGGGGCTCAATCCTACGAGCAGTACTTC. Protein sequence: CASSWKNPGAQSYEQYF.

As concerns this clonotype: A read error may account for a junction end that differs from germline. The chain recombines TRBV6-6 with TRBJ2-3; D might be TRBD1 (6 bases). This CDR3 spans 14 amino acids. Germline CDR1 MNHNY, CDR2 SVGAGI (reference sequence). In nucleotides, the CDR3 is TGTACCAGCTGTGCCCAGGGACACACAGATACGCAGTACTTT. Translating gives CTSCAQGHTDTQYF.

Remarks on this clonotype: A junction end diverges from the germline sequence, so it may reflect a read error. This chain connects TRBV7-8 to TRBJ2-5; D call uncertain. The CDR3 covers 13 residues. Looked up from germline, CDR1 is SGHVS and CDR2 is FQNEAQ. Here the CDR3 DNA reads TGTGCCAGCAGCCTACCCAGAGAGGAGACCCAGAACTTC. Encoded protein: CASSLPREETQNF.

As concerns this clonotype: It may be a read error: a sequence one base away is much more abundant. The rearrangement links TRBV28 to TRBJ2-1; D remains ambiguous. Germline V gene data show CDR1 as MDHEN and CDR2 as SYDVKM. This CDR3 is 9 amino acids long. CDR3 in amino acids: CGSSTRRFF. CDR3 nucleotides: TGTGGCAGCAGCACCCGGCGGTTCTTC.

CDR3 sequence reads: CASSFGGRATGELFF. The CDR3 DNA reads as TGTGCCAGCAGCTTTGGCGGGAGGGCCACTGGGGAGCTGTTTTTT. This chain uses TRBV11-2 with TRBJ2-2; TRBD2 aligns across 9 bases. Germline CDR1 is SGHAT and CDR2 is FQNNGV. This CDR3 spans 15 amino acids. V dropped 3 bases and J dropped 8; count of bases not matched to a gene: 7.

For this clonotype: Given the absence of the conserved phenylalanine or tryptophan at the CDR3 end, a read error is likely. The CDR3 DNA reads as TGCAGTGCGTCCGAATCCCTACCCCGGGAGCAGTACTTA. Translated: CSASESLPREQYL. The chain has TRBV20-1 and TRBJ2-7; D remains ambiguous. V was clipped by 6 bases and J by 7 bases, with 19 bases between them. This CDR3 has 13 residues. Germline values: CDR1 DFQATT, CDR2 SNEGSKA (reference sequence).

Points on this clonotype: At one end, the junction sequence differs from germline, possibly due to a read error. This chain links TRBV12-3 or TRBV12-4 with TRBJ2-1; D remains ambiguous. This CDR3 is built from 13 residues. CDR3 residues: CVSNLPPLNEQFF. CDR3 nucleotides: TGTGTCAGCAATTTACCTCCGCTGAATGAGCAATTCTTC.